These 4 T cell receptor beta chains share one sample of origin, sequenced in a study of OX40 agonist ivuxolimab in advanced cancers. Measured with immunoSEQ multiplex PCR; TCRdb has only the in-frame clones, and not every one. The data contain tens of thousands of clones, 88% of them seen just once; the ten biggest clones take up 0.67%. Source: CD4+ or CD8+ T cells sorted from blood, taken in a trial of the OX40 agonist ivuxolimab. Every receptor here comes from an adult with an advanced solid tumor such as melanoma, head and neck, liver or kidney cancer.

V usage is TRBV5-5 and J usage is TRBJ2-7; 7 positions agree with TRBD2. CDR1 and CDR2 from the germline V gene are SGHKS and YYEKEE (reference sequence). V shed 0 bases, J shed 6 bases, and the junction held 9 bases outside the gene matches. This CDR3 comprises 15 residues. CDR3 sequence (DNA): TGTGCCAGCAGCTTGGGGGCGGGAGCAGGTCTCGAGCAGTACTTC. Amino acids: CASSLGAGAGLEQYF. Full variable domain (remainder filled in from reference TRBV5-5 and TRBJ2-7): DAGVTQSPTHLIKTRGQQVTLRCSPISGHKSVSWYQQVLGQGPQFIFQYYEKEERGRGNFPDRFSARQFPNYSSELNVNALLLGDSALYLCASSLGAGAGLEQYFGPGTRLTVT.

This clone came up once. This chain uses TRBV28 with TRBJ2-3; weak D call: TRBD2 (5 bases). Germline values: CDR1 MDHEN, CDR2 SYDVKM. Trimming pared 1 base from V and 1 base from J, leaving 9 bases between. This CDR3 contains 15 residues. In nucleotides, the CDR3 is TGTGCCAGCAGTTTATCCGGACTTGGCACAGATACGCAGTATTTT. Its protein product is CASSLSGLGTDTQYF. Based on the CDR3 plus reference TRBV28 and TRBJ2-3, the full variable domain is DVKVTQSSRYLVKRTGEKVFLECVQDMDHENMFWYRQDPGLGLRLIYFSYDVKMKEKGDIPEGYSVSREKKERFSLILESASTNQTSMYLCASSLSGLGTDTQYFGPGTRLTVL.

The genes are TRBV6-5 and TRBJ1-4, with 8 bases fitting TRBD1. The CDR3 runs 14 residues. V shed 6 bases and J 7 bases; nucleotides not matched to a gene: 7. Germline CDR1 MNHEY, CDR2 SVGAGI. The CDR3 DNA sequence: TGTGCCAGCAGGGACAGACAGGGGCGTGAAAAACTGTTTTTT. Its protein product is CASRDRQGREKLFF.

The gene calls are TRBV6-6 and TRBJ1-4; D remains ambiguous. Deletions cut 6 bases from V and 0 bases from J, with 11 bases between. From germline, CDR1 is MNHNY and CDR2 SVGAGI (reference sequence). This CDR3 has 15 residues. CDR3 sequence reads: CASSLRLPTNEKLFF. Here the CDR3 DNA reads TGTGCCAGCAGCCTTCGACTACCAACTAATGAAAAACTGTTTTTT.